These 28 T cell receptor beta chains came from one sample sequenced in a study of blood T cells in healthy people across ages. The second PCR ran about 6 to 11 cycles with a sample-barcoded 5' primer and J-beta primers. Using its own MiXCR run on the 5' RACE reads, TCRdb lists one record per CDR3 protein. In the table there are about 670,000 distinct CDR3 sequences, approximately 52% of which are singletons. The sequenced sample consisted of blood. The receptors stem from a woman of 80 years or more in good health.

This clonotype came up many times. CDR3 nucleotides: TGTGCCACGACAGGGGGATTGGACGAGCAGTACTTC. It specifies CATTGGLDEQYF. The V gene is TRBV27, the J gene TRBJ2-7, with TRBD1 identical over 9 bases. The CDR3 runs 12 residues. Germline trimming cut 10 bases from V and 5 bases from J; bases unmatched to any gene: 6. From germline, CDR1 is MNHEY and CDR2 SMNVEV (reference sequence).

Comment on this clonotype: Since a much larger clone is just one base distant, this may be a read error. V gene TRBV7-2 combines with J gene TRBJ2-1, with 11 bases aligning to TRBD1. This CDR3 spans 16 amino acids. With V trimmed by 5 bases and J by 6 bases, 9 bases remained unmatched. Per the germline V gene, CDR1 is SGHTA and CDR2 is FQGNSA. The CDR3 reads CASSRPRTGGFNEQFF. The CDR3 nucleotides are TGTGCCAGCAGCAGACCCAGGACAGGGGGCTTCAATGAGCAGTTCTTC.

Concerning this clonotype itself: An end of the junction differs from the germline gene, which may be a read error. The chain combines TRBV11-1 with TRBJ2-1; 12 positions agree with TRBD2. This CDR3 is built from 16 residues. Germline CDR1 is SGHAT and CDR2 is FQDESV (reference sequence). The CDR3 reads CASSSGRLAGDDERFF. DNA of the CDR3: TGTGCCAGCAGCTCTGGGCGACTAGCGGGGGACGATGAGCGGTTCTTC.

This chain links TRBV3-1 with TRBJ2-5, with 12 bases aligning to TRBD2. This CDR3 comprises 14 residues. The ends lost 9 bases at V and 11 bases at J; junction bases unmatched: 13. Looked up from germline, CDR1 is LGHDT and CDR2 is YNNKEL (reference sequence). The CDR3 sequence is CASSTSGRSDEQYF. The CDR3 nucleotides are TGTGCCAGTAGTACTAGCGGGAGGAGTGATGAGCAGTACTTC.

The chain has TRBV14 and TRBJ2-1; TRBD2 agrees at 11 bases. This CDR3 contains 14 residues. Germline CDR1 and CDR2: SGHDN and FVKESK. The V and J ends lost 8 bases and 7 bases, in that order; junction bases with no gene match: 7. The CDR3 protein is CASLLAGERNEQFF. In DNA, the CDR3 is TGTGCCAGCCTACTAGCGGGAGAAAGGAATGAGCAGTTCTTC.

In this sample, this clonotype turned up many times. V gene TRBV25-1 combines with J gene TRBJ2-5; tentatively, D is TRBD2 (5 bases). The CDR3 is made up of 13 amino acids. Trimming took 8 bases from V and 4 from J, leaving 14 bases between them. From germline, CDR1 is MGHDK and CDR2 SYGVNS. This CDR3 reads CASGIAPIETQYF. For the CDR3, the DNA is TGTGCCAGCGGTATAGCGCCTATAGAGACCCAGTACTTC.

This clonotype was counted only a few times. A much larger clone differs by one base, so this may be a read error. The rearrangement uses TRBV10-3 and TRBJ2-5; D ambiguous. Per germline, CDR1 ENHRY and CDR2 SYGVKD. The CDR3 runs 11 residues. With 3 bases removed from V and 3 bases from J, the gap between germline ends came to 2 bases. The DNA for the CDR3 is TGTGCCATCAGTGAAGAAGAGACCCAGTACTTC. Amino acid sequence: CAISEEETQYF.

This clonotype occurred many times. This chain links TRBV6-6 with TRBJ2-1; no definite D call. Trimming took 4 bases from V and 1 from J, leaving 11 bases between them. CDR1 MNHNY and CDR2 SVGAGI come from the germline V gene (reference sequence). This CDR3 has 15 amino acids. As DNA, the CDR3 is TGTGCCAGCAGTTTTGGTAGCTCATCCTACAATGAGCAGTTCTTC. It codes for CASSFGSSSYNEQFF.

The chain recombines TRBV5-1 with TRBJ2-3; 8 bases map to TRBD2. This CDR3 spans 15 amino acids. The J segment lost 6 bases and the V segment lost 4 bases, leaving 10 bases of the junction unmatched. CDR1 SGHRS and CDR2 YFSETQ come from the germline V gene. CDR3 nucleotides: TGCGCCAGCAGCAACACAGCGGGAGCGACGGATACGCAGTATTTT. Translated, it gives CASSNTAGATDTQYF.

This clonotype has ten or more counts. V gene TRBV27 combines with J gene TRBJ2-1; tentatively, D is TRBD2 (6 bases). Germline CDR1 and CDR2: MNHEY and SMNVEV (reference sequence). V was pared by 6 bases and J by 9 bases, with 21 bases between. The CDR3 is 15 residues long. The CDR3 nucleotides read TGTGCCAGCAGCCCGACCTTCAGGACTAACGGTGAGCAGTTCTTC. Translating it yields CASSPTFRTNGEQFF.

J is TRBJ1-1 and V is TRBV12-3 or TRBV12-4; D is unresolved. Trimming stripped 3 bases from V and 8 bases from J, with 7 bases between. The CDR3 runs to 11 residues. The CDR3 coding sequence is TGTGCCAGCAGTTTGGCGGCAGAAGCTTTCTTT. The encoded protein is CASSLAAEAFF.

The V and J genes are TRBV4-2 and TRBJ2-2; D not certain. The germline V and J ends were trimmed by 1 base and 7 bases, with 13 bases remaining between them. CDR1 and CDR2 from the germline V gene are LGHNA and YNFKEQ. The CDR3 contains 15 residues. The chain's CDR3 is CASSQGLLPVGELFF. CDR3 sequence (DNA): TGTGCCAGCAGCCAAGGACTCCTCCCGGTCGGGGAGCTGTTTTTT.

This clonotype has at least ten counts. The gene calls are TRBV20-1 and TRBJ1-5, with D possibly TRBD1 on 5 matching bases. With 0 bases removed from V and 3 bases from J, the gap between germline ends came to 15 bases. The length of the CDR3 is 16 residues. Germline CDR1 is DFQATT and CDR2 is SNEGSKA (reference sequence). The DNA of the CDR3 is TGCAGTGCTAGAGATCGAATGGGACCGCCCAATCAGCCCCAGCATTTT. It yields the protein CSARDRMGPPNQPQHF.

The chain joins TRBV12-3 or TRBV12-4 to TRBJ1-5; D ambiguous. V was pared by 4 bases and J by 4 bases, with 5 bases between. The CDR3 spans 12 residues. The DNA of the CDR3 is TGTGCCAGCAGTTCAACAAATCAGCCCCAGCATTTT. This sequence encodes CASSSTNQPQHF.

As DNA, the CDR3 is TGTGCCAGCCGAGGACTAGCGGGCGCGCAGTACTTC. Protein product: CASRGLAGAQYF. The gene calls are TRBV7-2 and TRBJ2-5, with 11 bases matching TRBD2. The V gene end was trimmed by 8 bases and the J gene end by 11 bases; junction bases not matched to a gene: 7. Germline V gene data show CDR1 as SGHTA and CDR2 as FQGNSA. The CDR3 has 12 residues.

In this sample, this clonotype turned up once. A junction end diverges from the germline sequence, so it may reflect a read error. The chain links TRBV6-5 to TRBJ2-5; D may be TRBD2 (7 bases). This CDR3 spans 14 amino acids. Germline lookup yields CDR1 MNHEY and CDR2 SVGAGI. In nucleotides, the CDR3 is TGTGCCTGCAGTTACGGGCGGGGGCTCGGTGAGCAGTACTTC. This sequence encodes CACSYGRGLGEQYF.

With respect to this clonotype: A clone one base away is much larger, so this may be a read error. The chain combines TRBV7-9 with TRBJ1-2; unclear D gene. Germline lookup yields CDR1 SEHNR and CDR2 FQNEAQ (reference sequence). V lost 1 base and J 8 bases, leaving 14 bases between the germline ends. The CDR3 length is 14 residues. This CDR3 reads CASSLGERAGGYTF. The CDR3 DNA sequence: TGTGCCAGCAGCTTAGGCGAACGTGCGGGAGGCTACACCTTC. The complete variable domain, with remaining parts taken from reference TRBV7-9 and TRBJ1-2, reads DTGVSQNPRHKITKRGQNVTFRCDPISEHNRLYWYRQTLGQGPEFLTYFQNEAQLEKSRLLSDRFSAERPKGSFSTLEIQRTEQGDSAMYLCASSLGERAGGYTFGSGTRLTVV.

This clonotype has just one count. The chain joins TRBV20-1 to TRBJ1-6; TRBD1 aligns across 7 bases. CDR1 is DFQATT and CDR2 is SNEGSKA in the germline V gene (reference sequence). The CDR3 has 15 amino acids. In DNA, the CDR3 is TGCAAGGTCAGGGACAGCGAAGATTATAATTCACCCCTCCACTTT. It is translated as CKVRDSEDYNSPLHF.

DNA for the CDR3: TGCAGTGCTGACCGGGACATTTCTAACTATGGCTACACCTTC. It translates to CSADRDISNYGYTF. J is TRBJ1-2 and V is TRBV20-1; D might be TRBD1 (6 bases). Germline-derived CDR1 and CDR2 are DFQATT and SNEGSKA (reference sequence). This CDR3 contains 14 residues. The V and J ends lost 5 bases and 0 bases respectively, with 13 bases between them.

This clonotype was seen repeatedly, ten times or more. The V and J genes are TRBV5-1 and TRBJ2-3, with TRBD1 matching 8 bases. Germline V gives CDR1 SGHRS, CDR2 YFSETQ. With V trimmed by 4 bases and J by 3 bases, 7 bases remained unmatched. CDR3 length: 15 amino acids. CDR3 DNA sequence: TGCGCCAGCAGCCGGACAGGGTCAAAGACAGATACGCAGTATTTT. Its translation: CASSRTGSKTDTQYF. The whole variable domain, filled in from reference TRBV5-1 and TRBJ2-3, reads KAGVTQTPRYLIKTRGQQVTLSCSPISGHRSVSWYQQTPGQGLQFLFEYFSETQRNKGNFPGRFSGRQFSNSRSEMNVSTLELGDSALYLCASSRTGSKTDTQYFGPGTRLTVL.

This clonotype was detected ten times or more. The chain employs TRBV5-1 and TRBJ2-3, with 10 bases matching TRBD2. In germline, CDR1 is SGHRS, CDR2 YFSETQ. The CDR3 extends over 18 amino acids. Trimming at V came to 1 base and at J to 2 bases, leaving 10 bases not matched to a gene. The CDR3 DNA reads TGCGCCAGCAGCTTGACCGGACTAGCGGCCCTTTTCACAGATACGCAGTATTTT. Residues: CASSLTGLAALFTDTQYF.

There are a few counts of this clonotype. The chain combines TRBV5-1 with TRBJ2-2, with TRBD2 as a possible D gene (5 bases). CDR3 length: 13 amino acids. Germline loops: CDR1 SGHRS, CDR2 YFSETQ. Trimming removed 7 bases at V and 4 bases at J, with 11 bases between. CDR3 nucleotide sequence: TGCGCCAGCCAACTAGATGGCACCGGGGAGCTGTTTTTT. Protein sequence: CASQLDGTGELFF.

V usage is TRBV29-1 and J usage is TRBJ2-1; 7 bases fit TRBD2. This CDR3 is 16 amino acids long. Trimming cost V 7 bases and J 6 bases; bases outside gene matches: 18. Germline lookup yields CDR1 SQVTM and CDR2 ANQGSEA. CDR3 residues: CSALGGTGFRANEQFF. CDR3 bases: TGCAGCGCCTTGGGGGGGACGGGATTTCGGGCCAATGAGCAGTTCTTC.

This clonotype was seen ten or more times. J is TRBJ2-1 and V is TRBV7-9; D ambiguous. Germline V gives CDR1 SEHNR, CDR2 FQNEAQ (reference sequence). CDR3 size: 13 residues. V dropped 1 base and J dropped 9 bases, with 10 bases sitting between them. The DNA for the CDR3 is TGTGCCAGCAGCTTAGAGGCTGGTAGTGAGCAGTTCTTC. Translating it yields CASSLEAGSEQFF.

This clonotype has a count of ten or more. The chain recombines TRBV29-1 with TRBJ2-1; 9 nucleotides agree with TRBD1. The V gene's germline CDR1 is SQVTM and CDR2 ANQGSEA. J gave up 4 bases and V 8 bases, and 6 bases lay outside the gene matches. This CDR3 contains 13 residues. This chain's CDR3 is CSTRDREYNEQFF. In nucleotides, the CDR3 is TGCAGCACCCGGGACAGGGAGTACAATGAGCAGTTCTTC.

This clonotype was counted ten times or more. The chain combines TRBV7-2 with TRBJ2-1; tentatively, D is TRBD1 (5 bases). The ends were cut back, 1 base at V and 2 bases at J, with 6 bases in the middle. The V gene's germline CDR1 is SGHTA and CDR2 FQGNSA. This CDR3 is 14 amino acids long. DNA of the CDR3: TGTGCCAGCAGCTTAGGGACACCCTACAATGAGCAGTTCTTC. This codes for CASSLGTPYNEQFF.

The J gene is TRBJ2-1, the V gene TRBV6-5; D is uncertain. This CDR3 has 14 residues. V lost 2 bases and J lost 5, with 10 bases in between. Germline V gene lookup returns CDR1 MNHEY and CDR2 SVGAGI. The CDR3 DNA sequence: TGTGCCAGCAGTTACGACGTTTTCAACAATGAGCAGTTCTTC. The encoded protein is CASSYDVFNNEQFF.

The chain uses TRBV6-2 or TRBV6-3 and TRBJ2-5, with D perhaps matching TRBD2 (6 bases). The CDR3 runs to 15 residues. The V end lost 7 bases, the J end lost 3 bases, and 18 bases lay between the germline ends. The V gene's germline CDR1 is MNHEY and CDR2 SVGEGT. CDR3 sequence: CASTSAGHPKETQYF. Written as DNA, the CDR3 is TGTGCCAGCACCTCAGCGGGCCACCCCAAAGAGACCCAGTACTTC.